This T cell receptor (beta chain) was identified during a study of T cell changes during pregnancy in multiple sclerosis. CDR3 length: 14 amino acids. Germline V gives CDR1 PRHDT, CDR2 FYEKMQ (reference sequence). The junction had 4 bases not matched to a gene; V was cut back by 3 bases and J by 3 bases. The data were produced by immunoSEQ multiplex PCR, yet TCRdb's version contains in-frame clones alone and is incomplete. This sample carries under 50,000 clones, approximately 90% of them seen once, and the ten largest clones take about 0.57%. This chain joins TRBV13 and TRBJ1-1, with 7 nucleotides matching TRBD1. Sequencing was performed on CD4+ T cells from peripheral blood mononuclear cells, taken before pregnancy. The source is a female donor with multiple sclerosis, enrolled in a pregnancy study. The CDR3, as DNA: TGTGCCAGCAGCTTTGGACAGGAGGACACTGAAGCTTTCTTT. This codes for CASSFGQEDTEAFF.